This paragraph covers one TCR beta chain sequence. The antigen is unknown. The sample belongs to a study of CD8 T cells in Susac syndrome. Negative isolation yielded CD4+ and CD8+ T cells, and FACS enriched TEMRA cells. The CDR3 covers 14 residues. Trimming cost V 3 bases and J 1 base; bases outside gene matches: 5. Germline lookup yields CDR1 SQVTM and CDR2 ANQGSEA. The authors reverse transcribed about 0.5 to 1 ug RNA with random hexamers. TCRdb reanalysed the immunoSEQ multiplex PCR reads using MiXCR and keeps one entry per CDR3 protein. This sample has roughly 80,000 distinct CDR3 sequences; approximately 95% occur once, and the top ten carry 0.52%. Overall study findings and caveats: Total CD8+ and CD8+ TEMRA repertoires contained roughly 15 and five Susac-specific public clones, respectively.

This clonotype was sampled from a human donor with Susac syndrome. Material for sequencing was CD8+ T cells from PBMCs. This chain joins TRBV29-1 and TRBJ2-7; TRBD1 matches 8 bases. The CDR3 sequence: CSVDGQGGSYEQYF. DNA for the CDR3: TGCAGCGTTGATGGACAGGGAGGTTCCTACGAGCAGTACTTC.